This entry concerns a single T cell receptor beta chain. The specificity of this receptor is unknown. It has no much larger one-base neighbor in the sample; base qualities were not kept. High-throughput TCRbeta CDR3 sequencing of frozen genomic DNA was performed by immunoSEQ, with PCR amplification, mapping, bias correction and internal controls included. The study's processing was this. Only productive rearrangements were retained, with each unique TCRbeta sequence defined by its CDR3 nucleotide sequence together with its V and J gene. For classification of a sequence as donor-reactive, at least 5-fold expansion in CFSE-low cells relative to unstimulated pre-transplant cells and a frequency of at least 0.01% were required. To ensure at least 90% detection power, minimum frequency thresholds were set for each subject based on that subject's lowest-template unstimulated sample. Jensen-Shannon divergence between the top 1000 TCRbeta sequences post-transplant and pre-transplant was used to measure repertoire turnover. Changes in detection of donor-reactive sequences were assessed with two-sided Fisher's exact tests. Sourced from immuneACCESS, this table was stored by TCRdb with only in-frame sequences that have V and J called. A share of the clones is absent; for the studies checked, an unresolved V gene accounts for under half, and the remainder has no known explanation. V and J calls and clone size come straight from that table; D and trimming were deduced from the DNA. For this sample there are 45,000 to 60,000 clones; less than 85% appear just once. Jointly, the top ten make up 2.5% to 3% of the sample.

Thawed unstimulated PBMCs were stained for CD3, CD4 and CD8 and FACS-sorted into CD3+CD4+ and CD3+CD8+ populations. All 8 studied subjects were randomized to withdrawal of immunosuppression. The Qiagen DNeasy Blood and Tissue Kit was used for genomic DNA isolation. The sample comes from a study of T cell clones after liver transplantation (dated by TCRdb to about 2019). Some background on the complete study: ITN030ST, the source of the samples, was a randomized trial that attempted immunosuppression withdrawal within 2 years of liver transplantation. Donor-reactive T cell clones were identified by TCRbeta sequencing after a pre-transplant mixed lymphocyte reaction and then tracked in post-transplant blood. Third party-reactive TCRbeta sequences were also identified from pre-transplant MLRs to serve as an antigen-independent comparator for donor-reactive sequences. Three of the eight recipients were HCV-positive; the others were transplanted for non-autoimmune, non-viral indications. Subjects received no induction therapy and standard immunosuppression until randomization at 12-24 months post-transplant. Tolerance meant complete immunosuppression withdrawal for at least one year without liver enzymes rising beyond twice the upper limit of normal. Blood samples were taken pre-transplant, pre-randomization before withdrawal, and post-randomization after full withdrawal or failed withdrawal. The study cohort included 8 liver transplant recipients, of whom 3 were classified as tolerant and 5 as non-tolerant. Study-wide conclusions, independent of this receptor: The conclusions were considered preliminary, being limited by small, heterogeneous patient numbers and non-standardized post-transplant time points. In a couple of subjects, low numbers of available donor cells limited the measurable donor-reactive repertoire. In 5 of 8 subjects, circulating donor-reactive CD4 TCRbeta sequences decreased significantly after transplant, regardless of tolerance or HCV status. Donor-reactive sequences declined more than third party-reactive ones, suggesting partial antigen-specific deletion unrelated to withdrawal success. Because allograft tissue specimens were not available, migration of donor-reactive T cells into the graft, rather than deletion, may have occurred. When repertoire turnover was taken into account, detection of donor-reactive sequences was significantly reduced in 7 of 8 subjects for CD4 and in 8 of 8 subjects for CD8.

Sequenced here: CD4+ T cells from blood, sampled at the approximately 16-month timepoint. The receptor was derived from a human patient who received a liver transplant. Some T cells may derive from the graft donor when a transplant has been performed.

The DNA is as follows: TGCGCCAGCAGCTTGGCCGCAGGACGCACAGATACGCAGTATTTT. This encodes CASSLAAGRTDTQYF. The receptor chain draws on TRBV5-1 and TRBJ2-3; no D gene is confidently identified. Deletion took 0 bases off V and 1 base off J, with a span of 9 bases between the germline ends. The CDR3 numbers 15 residues from cysteine through phenylalanine. Only the CDR3 part of the read is kept: 45 bases, read in frame from the first base. Via the germline V gene, CDR1 is SGHRS and CDR2 YFSETQ.